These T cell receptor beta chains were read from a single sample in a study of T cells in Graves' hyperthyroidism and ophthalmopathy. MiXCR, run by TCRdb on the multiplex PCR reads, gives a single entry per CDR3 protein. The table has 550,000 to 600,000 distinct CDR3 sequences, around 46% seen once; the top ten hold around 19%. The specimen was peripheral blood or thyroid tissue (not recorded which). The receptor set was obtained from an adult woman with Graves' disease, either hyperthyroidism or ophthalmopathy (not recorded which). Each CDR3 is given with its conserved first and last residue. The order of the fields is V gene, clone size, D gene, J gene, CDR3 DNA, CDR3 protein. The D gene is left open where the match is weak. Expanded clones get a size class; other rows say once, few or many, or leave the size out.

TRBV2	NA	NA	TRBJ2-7	TGTGCCAGCAGGGCTTCATGGATGGGCGAGCAGTACTTC	CASRASWMGEQYF
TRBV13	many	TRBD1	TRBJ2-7	TGTGCCAGCAGCTTAGAGGCCGGGACAGGGGGCGACGAGCAGTACTTC	CASSLEAGTGGDEQYF
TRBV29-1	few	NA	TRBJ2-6	TGCAGCGTCAGCCTCTCTGGGGCCAACGTCCTGACTTTC	CSVSLSGANVLTF
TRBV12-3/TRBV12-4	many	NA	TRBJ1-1	TGTGCCAGCAGTTTAGAAGGAGTCACTGAAGCTTTCTTT	CASSLEGVTEAFF
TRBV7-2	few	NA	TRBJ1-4	TGTGCCAGCAGCTTAGCGTCGAATGAAAAACTGTTTTTT	CASSLASNEKLFF
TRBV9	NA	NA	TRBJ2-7	TGTGCCAGCAGCGCCGGAGGAGGGTTCGAGCAGTACTTC	CASSAGGGFEQYF
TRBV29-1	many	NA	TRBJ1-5	TGCAGCGTTGATCAGGGAGACGGTCAGCCCCAGCATTTT	CSVDQGDGQPQHF
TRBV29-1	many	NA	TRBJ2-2	TGCAGCGTGATCCCTGGCAGCCTGAACACCGGGGAGCTGTTTTTT	CSVIPGSLNTGELFF
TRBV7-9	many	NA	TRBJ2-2	TGTGCCAGCAGCCAACTAGTTTCTGGGGAGCTGTTTTTT	CASSQLVSGELFF
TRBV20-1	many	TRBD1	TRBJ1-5	TGCAGTGCCAAGACAGGGGGAGATAGCAATCAGCCCCAGCATTTT	CSAKTGGDSNQPQHF
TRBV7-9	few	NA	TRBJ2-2	TGTGCCAGCAGCCCTCCGTTGGGGGGCGATTTCTACGCCGGGGAGCTGTTTTTT	CASSPPLGGDFYAGELFF
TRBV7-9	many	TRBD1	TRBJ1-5	TGTGCCAGCAGCTTAATGACAGGGAGGGACGATCAGCCCCAGCATTTT	CASSLMTGRDDQPQHF
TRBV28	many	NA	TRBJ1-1	TGTGCCACCAGTCGGGGGATGAACACTGAAGCTTTCTTT	CATSRGMNTEAFF
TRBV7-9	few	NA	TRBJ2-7	TGTGCCAGCGCCGGCGGACATGGCGAGCAGTACTTC	CASAGGHGEQYF
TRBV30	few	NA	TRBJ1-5	TGTGCCTGGAGTGTAGGGGACAACAGGTATCAGCCCCAGCATTTT	CAWSVGDNRYQPQHF
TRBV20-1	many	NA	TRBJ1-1	TGCAGTGCTCGACGTGGGACGAACACTGAAGCTTTCTTT	CSARRGTNTEAFF
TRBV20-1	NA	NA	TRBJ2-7	TGCAGTGCCGCTGGGGGTTCGGGGTGGGGCGAGCAGTACTTC	CSAAGGSGWGEQYF
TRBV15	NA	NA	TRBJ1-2	TGTGCCACCAGCAGGACCGGAGCTAACTATGGCTACACCTTC	CATSRTGANYGYTF
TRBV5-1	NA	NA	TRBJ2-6	TGCGCCAGCAGCCTGGGGACTGAAGCTTTC	CASSLGTEAF
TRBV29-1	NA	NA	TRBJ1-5	TGCAGCGTTGGCGATTCGAGGAATCAGCCCCAGCATTTT	CSVGDSRNQPQHF
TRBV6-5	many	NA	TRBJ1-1	TGTGCCAGCAGTTACGCCGCCGGTGTCACTGAAGCTTTCTTT	CASSYAAGVTEAFF
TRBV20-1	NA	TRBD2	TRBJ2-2	TGCAGTGCTAGAGATAGGGCTAGCGGGAGGGCCCTCCGAAGCGGGGAGCTGTTTTTT	CSARDRASGRALRSGELFF
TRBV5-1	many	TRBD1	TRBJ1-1	TGCGCCAGCAAAGAACAGGGGGCTGGGACTGAAGCTTTCTTT	CASKEQGAGTEAFF
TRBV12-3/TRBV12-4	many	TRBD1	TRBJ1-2	TGTGCCAGCAGTGGCAGGACAGGGGGCGAGGGCTATGGCTACACCTTC	CASSGRTGGEGYGYTF
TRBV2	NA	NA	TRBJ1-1	TGTGCCAGCAGTGAGTATGGACGTCCGTCTGAAGCTTTCTTT	CASSEYGRPSEAFF
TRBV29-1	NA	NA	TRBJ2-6	TGCAGCGTGGCTAGCTCTGGGGCCAACGTCCTGACTTTC	CSVASSGANVLTF
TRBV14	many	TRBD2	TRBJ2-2	TGTGCCAGCAGCTCGCTCCAGCGGGAGAACACCGGGGAGCTGTTTTTT	CASSSLQRENTGELFF
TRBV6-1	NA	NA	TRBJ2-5	TGTGCCAGCAGGCAGGGGGGGATGATGGAGACCCAGTACTTC	CASRQGGMMETQYF
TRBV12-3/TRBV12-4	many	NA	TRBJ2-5	TGTGCCAGCAGTCCTCAACAGGGACTAGAGACCCAGTACTTC	CASSPQQGLETQYF
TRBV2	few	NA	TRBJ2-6	TGTGCCTCCAGCCAGATGTACTCTGGGGCCAACGTCCTGACTTTC	CASSQMYSGANVLTF
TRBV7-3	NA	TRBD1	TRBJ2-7	TGTGCCAGCAGCTTAACCAGGGGGGACAGGGCCAGCTCCTACGAGCAGTACTTC	CASSLTRGDRASSYEQYF
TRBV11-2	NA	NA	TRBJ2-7	TGTGCCAGCAGCCCAGTCGGCGGGACCGGAGTCTACGAGCAGTACTTC	CASSPVGGTGVYEQYF
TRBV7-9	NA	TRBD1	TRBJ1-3	TGTGCCAGCAGGGACTGGGACAGGGGCAGCTCTGGAAACACCATATATTTT	CASRDWDRGSSGNTIYF
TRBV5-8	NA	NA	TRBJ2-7	TGCGCCAGCAGCTTCGGATTAGCGGACTACGAGCAGTACTTC	CASSFGLADYEQYF
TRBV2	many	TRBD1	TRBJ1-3	TGTGCCAGCAGTACGACAGGGATCTCTGGAAACACCATATATTTT	CASSTTGISGNTIYF
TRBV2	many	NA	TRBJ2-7	TGTGCCAGCAGTGAAGCAACTAGGTTGGGCGAGCAGTACTTC	CASSEATRLGEQYF
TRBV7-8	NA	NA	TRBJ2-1	TGTGCCAGCAGCCAACCTAGTCGTGCAATAAATGAGCAGTTCTTC	CASSQPSRAINEQFF